This TCR beta chain was retrieved from a study of blood T cell repertoires in COVID-19. Sequenced by immunoSEQ multiplex PCR; TCRdb stores in-frame clones only, minus some. This sample has approximately 410,000 clones, with 75% to 90% found just once. The J segment lost 4 bases and the V segment lost 2 bases, leaving 11 bases of the junction unmatched. The CDR3 extends over 17 amino acids. Germline assignment: CDR1 SGHRS and CDR2 YFSETQ. Sequencing was carried out using peripheral blood. The chain combines TRBV5-1 with TRBJ2-2; TRBD2 matches at 7 bases. The sequence came from a woman in her 30s with active or convalescent COVID-19. The CDR3 region has the DNA TGCGCCAGCAGCTTAATCAAGGGAGGGCCAGGCACCGGGGAGCTGTTTTTT. It is translated as CASSLIKGGPGTGELFF.